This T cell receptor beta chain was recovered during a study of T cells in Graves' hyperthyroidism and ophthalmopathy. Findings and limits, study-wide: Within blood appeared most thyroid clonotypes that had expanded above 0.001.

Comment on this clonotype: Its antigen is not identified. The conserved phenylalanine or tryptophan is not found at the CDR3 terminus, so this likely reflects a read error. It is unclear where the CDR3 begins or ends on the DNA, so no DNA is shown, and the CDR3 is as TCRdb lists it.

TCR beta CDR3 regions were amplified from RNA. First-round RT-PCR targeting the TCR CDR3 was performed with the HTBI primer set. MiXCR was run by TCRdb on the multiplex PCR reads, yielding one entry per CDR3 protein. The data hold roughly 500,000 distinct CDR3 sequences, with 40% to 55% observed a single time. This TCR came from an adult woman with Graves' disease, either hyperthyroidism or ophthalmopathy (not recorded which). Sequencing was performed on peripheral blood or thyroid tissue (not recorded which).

CDR3 sequence reads: CASSLDGTG. The gene calls are TRBV7-8 and TRBJ2-7; no check of the table's D call, TRBD1, against the DNA was made. The CDR3 spans 9 residues, counting both ends. Germline V gene data show CDR1 as SGHVS and CDR2 as FQNEAQ.